What follows are 16 T cell receptor beta chains derived from one specimen sequenced in a study of cytomegalovirus exposure and HLA in healthy donors. 13 Jbeta primers and 60 Vbeta primers were used for the PCR. Produced via immunoSEQ multiplex PCR; TCRdb's table is partial and in-frame only. The sample shows some 80,000 clones, under 80% of them seen only once. The source material was PBMCs. The receptors were gathered from a human donor in good health.

J is TRBJ2-5 and V is TRBV29-1; the D is unclear. The V gene lost 6 bases and the J gene lost 5 bases, with 10 bases spanning the gap. Germline CDR1 SQVTM, CDR2 ANQGSEA. The CDR3 sequence is 11 residues long. The DNA for the CDR3 is TGCAGCGTCACTCCTACGGAGACCCAGTACTTC. Encoded protein: CSVTPTETQYF.

This rearrangement joins TRBV7-9 to TRBJ2-3; no firm D call. Per germline, CDR1 SEHNR and CDR2 FQNEAQ (reference sequence). The CDR3 extends over 12 amino acids. The V end was cut by 5 bases, the J end by 5 bases, with 8 bases between. CDR3 DNA sequence: TGTGCCAGCAGCCCCTACGGAGATACGCAGTATTTT. Its translation: CASSPYGDTQYF.

This clone was counted once. V and J are TRBV6-5 and TRBJ1-1, with TRBD1 matching 8 bases. The CDR3 is 14 amino acids. The germline V gene has CDR1 MNHEY and CDR2 SVGAGI. V gave up 6 bases and J gave up 5 bases; unmatched junction bases: 8. CDR3 sequence (DNA): TGTGCCAGCAGGACCACAGGGGGGGGTACTGAAGCTTTCTTT. It encodes CASRTTGGGTEAFF.

The table lists this clone with a count of one. The chain carries TRBV5-6 and TRBJ1-2; 8 nucleotides match TRBD1. The V segment lost 4 bases and the J segment 8 bases; nucleotides outside the gene matches: 13. This CDR3 spans 15 amino acids. Germline CDR1 reads SGHDT; CDR2 reads YYEEEE. The CDR3 sequence is CASSRTTGAVHGYTF. CDR3 coding DNA: TGTGCCAGCAGCCGGACGACAGGGGCGGTCCACGGCTACACCTTC.

On this clone itself: A read error may produce the germline difference seen at one junction end. This sequence joins TRBV5-6 and TRBJ1-2; D possibly corresponds to TRBD1 (5 bases). CDR1 and CDR2 (germline): SGHDT, YYEEEE. This CDR3 has 14 amino acids. DNA of the CDR3: TGTGCCAGCAGCCCCATATTGACAGAGTATGGCTACCCCTTC. It is translated as CASSPILTEYGYPF.

As for this clone: One end of the junction does not line up with germline, which may come from a read error. The chain couples TRBV5-1 to TRBJ1-6; 7 nucleotides match TRBD1. Germline assignment: CDR1 SGHRS and CDR2 YFSETQ. The CDR3 runs to 14 residues. CDR3 region: CASSLGNRGSPLNF. The CDR3, as DNA: TGCGCCAGCAGCTTGGGTAACAGGGGATCACCCCTCAACTTT.

The genes are TRBV6-6 and TRBJ1-2, with 10 bases lining up with TRBD1. Germline V CDR1 and CDR2: MNHNY, SVGAGI (reference sequence). Trimming at V came to 7 bases and at J to 8 bases, leaving 16 bases not matched to a gene. The CDR3 has 16 amino acids. This CDR3 reads CASTLPGQGRLGGYTF. The DNA for the CDR3 is TGTGCCAGCACCTTGCCGGGACAGGGGCGTTTAGGAGGCTACACCTTC.

The chain links TRBV6-5 to TRBJ2-5; TRBD1 agrees at 7 bases. Trimming took 0 bases from V and 5 from J; bases not matched to a gene: 6. The CDR3 extends over 15 amino acids. CDR1 and CDR2 (germline): MNHEY, SVGAGI. The CDR3 DNA reads as TGTGCCAGCAGTTACTCGAACAGGGGTATGGAGACCCAGTACTTC. Translating gives CASSYSNRGMETQYF.

The V call is TRBV18, the J call TRBJ2-2, with a possible D match to TRBD2 (6 bases). CDR1 is KGHSH and CDR2 is LQKENI in the germline V gene. The length of the CDR3 is 16 residues. Trimming left V 6 bases short and J 5 bases short, with 19 bases between. CDR3 loop: CASSRFTVGGTGELFF. DNA of the CDR3: TGTGCCAGCTCTCGTTTTACAGTAGGAGGGACCGGGGAGCTGTTTTTT.

This clone was seen a handful of times. The J gene is TRBJ2-7, the V gene TRBV27; a weak D match, TRBD2 (7 bases). The CDR3 extends over 12 amino acids. V was shortened by 6 bases and J by 6 bases, with 12 bases between the two germline ends. CDR1 is MNHEY, CDR2 SMNVEV, per germline (reference sequence). The CDR3 nucleotides are TGTGCCAGCAGCCTAGGGGGGGGCGAGCAGTACTTC. As protein: CASSLGGGEQYF.

The chain uses TRBV5-1 and TRBJ2-7; 11 bases fit TRBD1. Per germline, CDR1 SGHRS and CDR2 YFSETQ. The CDR3 spans 15 residues. J lost 3 bases, V lost 4 bases, and 6 bases had no gene match. CDR3 bases: TGCGCCAGCAGCCCGGGACAGGGGGGACACTACGAGCAGTACTTC. It yields the protein CASSPGQGGHYEQYF.

The chain carries TRBV10-2 and TRBJ2-1; D gene uncertain. V shed 7 bases and J shed 0 bases, with 7 bases lying between them. CDR3 length: 13 amino acids. CDR1 WSHSY and CDR2 SAAADI come from the germline V gene. The CDR3 is CASTWSSYNEQFF. The CDR3 region has the DNA TGCGCCAGCACTTGGAGCTCCTACAATGAGCAGTTCTTC.

The V gene is TRBV5-1, the J gene TRBJ1-4; D is uncertain. V lost 4 bases to trimming and J lost 7 bases, with 14 bases between them. Germline V gene data show CDR1 as SGHRS and CDR2 as YFSETQ. The CDR3 is made up of 14 amino acids. The CDR3 DNA sequence: TGCGCCAGCAGCCTCGGACCGGGGAGTGAAAAACTGTTTTTT. Translating gives CASSLGPGSEKLFF.

The chain has TRBV5-8 and TRBJ2-4; 8 bases fit TRBD1. After removal of 3 bases from V and 0 bases from J, the junction contained 11 bases not matched to a gene. Germline CDR1 is SGHTS and CDR2 is YDEGEE. The CDR3 extends over 18 amino acids. The chain's CDR3 is CASSWNVGQAIAKNIQYF. The DNA for the CDR3 is TGTGCCAGCAGCTGGAATGTGGGACAGGCAATAGCCAAAAACATTCAGTACTTC.

V gene TRBV5-6 combines with J gene TRBJ2-1; D is unresolved. The germline V gene has CDR1 SGHDT and CDR2 YYEEEE. Trimming left V 3 bases short and J 0 bases short, with 13 bases between. This CDR3 has 16 amino acids. Here the CDR3 DNA reads TGTGCCAGCAGCTCATCAGTGGCGGCCTCCTACAATGAGCAGTTCTTC. Translated: CASSSSVAASYNEQFF.

The CDR3 coding sequence is TGCGCCAGCAGCCAAGTGTCTGATACTACCTACGAGCAGTACTTC. It encodes CASSQVSDTTYEQYF. The chain has TRBV4-1 and TRBJ2-7; no clear D gene. V was trimmed by 1 base and J by 2 bases, leaving 12 bases between them. The CDR3 is 15 amino acids. Germline-derived CDR1 and CDR2 are MGHRA and YSYEKL.